This TCR beta chain was obtained from a study of cytomegalovirus exposure and HLA in healthy donors. General observations from the study: In a later analysis, at a false discovery rate of 0.05, 16,951 TCR beta sequences matched HLA alleles. Per published reports, the classifier diagnosed cytomegalovirus status with high specificity and sensitivity.

The CDR3 totals 17 residues. Germline CDR1 SGHTA, CDR2 FQGNSA. V lost 4 bases and J 7 bases, leaving 24 bases between the germline ends. On this clone: What it binds is not known.

Researchers ran the PCR with 60 Vbeta and 13 Jbeta primers. Assay: immunoSEQ multiplex PCR; the TCRdb copy retains only in-frame clones and omits some. This table has some 150,000 clones, roughly 74% appearing once. This chain uses TRBV7-2 with TRBJ2-3; possible D gene TRBD2, 5 bases. What was sequenced was PBMCs. This receptor was obtained from a man aged 35-49 years in good health and CMV-seronegative. The CDR3 loop reads CASSSQLEGLRLNTQYF. The CDR3 DNA is TGTGCCAGCAGCTCTCAACTTGAGGGTTTGAGGTTGAATACGCAGTATTTT.